This entry features one TCR beta chain sequence. This entry belongs to a study of T cells after posttransplantation cyclophosphamide. This CDR3 is 14 amino acids long. The germline CDR1 and CDR2 sequences are KGHSH and LQKENI. The V segment lost 3 bases and the J segment 7 bases; nucleotides outside the gene matches: 6. Generated by immunoSEQ multiplex PCR, the TCRdb table keeps only in-frame clones and is missing some. Of tens of thousands of clones in the sample, roughly nine tenths were seen once. The clonotype originates from a woman aged 45-59 years in good health and a related stem cell transplant donor. V gene TRBV18 combines with J gene TRBJ2-4, with 7 nucleotides matching TRBD1. Sequencing input: PBMCs. The CDR3 loop reads CASSPPGTANIQYF. CDR3 sequence (DNA): TGTGCCAGCTCACCGCCCGGGACAGCGAACATTCAGTACTTC.